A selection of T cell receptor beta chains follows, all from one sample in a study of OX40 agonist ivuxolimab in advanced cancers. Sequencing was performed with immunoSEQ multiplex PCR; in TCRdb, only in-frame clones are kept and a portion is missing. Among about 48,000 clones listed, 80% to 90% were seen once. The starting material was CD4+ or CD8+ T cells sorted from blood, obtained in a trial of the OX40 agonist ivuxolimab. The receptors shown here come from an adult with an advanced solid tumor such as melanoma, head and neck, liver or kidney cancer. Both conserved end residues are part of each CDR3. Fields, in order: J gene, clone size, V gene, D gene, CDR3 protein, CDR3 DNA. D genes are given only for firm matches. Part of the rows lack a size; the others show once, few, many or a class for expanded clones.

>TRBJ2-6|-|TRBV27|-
CASSLMTAGANVLTF
TGTGCCAGCAGTTTAATGACAGCCGGGGCCAACGTCCTGACTTTC
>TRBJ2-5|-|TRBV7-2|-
CASSLEARQETQYF
TGTGCCAGCAGCTTAGAGGCAAGACAAGAGACCCAGTACTTC
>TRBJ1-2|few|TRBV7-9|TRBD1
CASSLDGTGTGIYGYTF
TGTGCCAGCAGCTTAGACGGGACAGGGACTGGGATCTATGGCTACACCTTC
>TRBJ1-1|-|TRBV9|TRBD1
CASSVGDRGKTEAFF
TGTGCCAGCAGCGTAGGGGACAGGGGTAAGACTGAAGCTTTCTTT
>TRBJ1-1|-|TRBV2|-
CASSEGRTVKAFF
TGTGCCAGCAGTGAAGGTAGGACAGTGAAAGCTTTCTTT
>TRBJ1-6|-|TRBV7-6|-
CASSLNQLGSPLHF
TGTGCCAGCAGCTTAAACCAGTTGGGCTCGCCCCTCCACTTT
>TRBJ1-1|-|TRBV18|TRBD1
CASSSGTDTEAFF
TGTGCCAGCTCCTCCGGGACAGACACTGAAGCTTTCTTT
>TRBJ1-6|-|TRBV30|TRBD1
CAWSAVGQRTPLHF
TGTGCCTGGAGCGCCGTGGGACAGCGGACACCCCTCCACTTT
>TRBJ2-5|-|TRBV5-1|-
CASSWDVQETQYF
TGCGCCAGCAGCTGGGACGTACAAGAGACCCAGTACTTC
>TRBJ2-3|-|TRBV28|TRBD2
CATAGVGDTQYF
TGTGCCACAGCGGGAGTTGGAGATACGCAGTATTTT
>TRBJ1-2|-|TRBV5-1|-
CASSLALEGGYTF
TGCGCCAGCAGCTTGGCGCTGGAGGGTGGCTACACCTTC
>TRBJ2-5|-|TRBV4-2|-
CASSQGYIQETQYF
TGTGCCAGCAGCCAAGGGTACATACAAGAGACCCAGTACTTC
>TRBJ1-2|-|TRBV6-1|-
CASSVDSNPNYGYTF
TGTGCCAGCAGTGTAGACAGCAATCCTAACTATGGCTACACCTTC
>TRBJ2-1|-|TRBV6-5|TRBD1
CASSPTRGNNEQFF
TGTGCCAGCAGCCCAACCAGGGGGAACAATGAGCAGTTCTTC
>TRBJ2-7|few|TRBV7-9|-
CASSFELHEQYF
TGTGCCAGCAGCTTCGAGCTCCACGAGCAGTACTTC
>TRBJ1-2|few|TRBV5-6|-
CASSFRGPANYGYTF
TGTGCCAGCAGCTTCCGAGGGCCAGCTAACTATGGCTACACCTTC
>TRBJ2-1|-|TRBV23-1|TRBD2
CASSQPSLAGGSCDEQFF
TGCGCCAGCAGTCAACCATCGTTGGCTGGCGGGAGCTGCGATGAGCAGTTCTTC
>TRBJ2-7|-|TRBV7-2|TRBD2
CASSPSSGGSYEQYF
TGTGCCAGCAGCCCTTCGAGCGGGGGTTCCTACGAGCAGTACTTC
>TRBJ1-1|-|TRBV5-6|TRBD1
CASSQRDRDVTEAFF
TGTGCCAGCAGCCAAAGGGACAGGGATGTCACTGAAGCTTTCTTT
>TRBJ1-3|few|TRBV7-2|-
CASSLGGPDSGNTIYF
TGTGCCAGCAGCTTAGGGGGACCAGACTCTGGAAACACCATATATTTT
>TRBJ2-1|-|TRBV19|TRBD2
CASSLGTSGMRAREQFF
TGTGCCAGTAGTCTGGGGACTAGCGGGATGAGGGCCCGTGAGCAGTTCTTC
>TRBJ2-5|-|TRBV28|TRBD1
CASRPQGRETQYF
TGTGCCAGCAGACCACAGGGGCGGGAGACCCAGTACTTC
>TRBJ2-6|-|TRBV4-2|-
CASSQAWASGANVLTF
TGTGCCAGCAGCCAAGCGTGGGCCTCTGGGGCCAACGTCCTGACTTTC
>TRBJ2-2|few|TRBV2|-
CASSGQGPLGGELFF
TGTGCCAGCAGCGGGCAGGGGCCCCTCGGCGGGGAGCTGTTTTTT
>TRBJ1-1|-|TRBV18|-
CASSPLSGNTEAFF
TGTGCCAGCTCACCACTATCAGGGAACACTGAAGCTTTCTTT
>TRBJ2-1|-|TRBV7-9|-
CASSLGVGGYNEQFF
TGTGCCAGCAGCTTAGGGGTGGGGGGTTACAATGAGCAGTTCTTC
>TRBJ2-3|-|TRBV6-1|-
CASEPFRTDTQYF
TGTGCCAGCGAACCCTTCCGCACAGATACGCAGTATTTT
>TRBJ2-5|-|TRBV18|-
CASSLGEQETQYF
TGTGCCAGCTCCCTCGGAGAACAAGAGACCCAGTACTTC
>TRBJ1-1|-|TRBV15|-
CATSSPGGTNTEAFF
TGTGCCACCAGCAGTCCGGGGGGGACGAACACTGAAGCTTTCTTT
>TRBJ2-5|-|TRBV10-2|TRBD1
CASSEGRDRGFTFQETQYF
TGCGCCAGCAGTGAGGGGAGGGACAGGGGGTTTACTTTTCAAGAGACCCAGTACTTC
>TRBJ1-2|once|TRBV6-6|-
CASSTRGGYGYTF
TGTGCCAGCAGTACCAGGGGAGGCTATGGCTACACCTTC
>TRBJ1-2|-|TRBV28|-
CASSFGGVWRGYTF
TGTGCCAGCAGTTTTGGTGGGGTATGGAGGGGCTACACCTTC
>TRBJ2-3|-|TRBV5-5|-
CASSFWDRGTDTQYF
TGTGCCAGCAGCTTTTGGGACCGAGGTACAGATACGCAGTATTTT
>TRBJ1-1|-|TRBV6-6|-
CASSRARTEAFF
TGTGCCAGCAGTCGGGCGAGGACTGAAGCTTTCTTT
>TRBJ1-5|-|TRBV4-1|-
CASSQDGIRNQPQHF
TGCGCCAGCAGCCAGGACGGGATCCGCAATCAGCCCCAGCATTTT
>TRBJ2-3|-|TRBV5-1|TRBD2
CASSLGLAGAGTDTQYF
TGCGCCAGCAGCTTGGGTTTAGCGGGAGCTGGCACAGATACGCAGTATTTT
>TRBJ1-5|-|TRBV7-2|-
CASSFRDNQPQHF
TGTGCCAGCAGCTTCAGGGACAATCAGCCCCAGCATTTT